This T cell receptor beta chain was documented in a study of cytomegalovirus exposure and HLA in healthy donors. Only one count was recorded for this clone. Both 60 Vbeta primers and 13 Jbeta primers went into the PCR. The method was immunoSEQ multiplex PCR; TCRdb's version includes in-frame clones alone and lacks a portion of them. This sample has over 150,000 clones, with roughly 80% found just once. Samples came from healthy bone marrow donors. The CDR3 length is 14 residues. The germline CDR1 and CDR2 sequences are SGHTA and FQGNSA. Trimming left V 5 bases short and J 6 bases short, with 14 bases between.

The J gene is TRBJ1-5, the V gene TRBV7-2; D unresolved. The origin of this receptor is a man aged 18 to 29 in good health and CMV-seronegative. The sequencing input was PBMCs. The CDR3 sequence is CASSPQGRAQPQHF. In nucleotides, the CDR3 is TGTGCCAGCAGCCCACAAGGGCGGGCTCAGCCCCAGCATTTT.